This TCR beta chain was identified during a study of lymphopenia after photon versus proton radiotherapy. The study's findings and limits: Proton therapy kept repertoires fairly stable, unlike photons, which gained effector/memory cells. Oligoclonal CD8+ Temra expansion after nadir drove photon patients' diversity drop. Larger post-nadir TCR diversity loss correlated inversely with survival in deceased patients.

This clone is a singleton in its sample. Its antigen is not known. Trimming took 3 bases from V and 0 from J, leaving 18 bases between them. The CDR3 length is 17 residues. Data came from immunoSEQ multiplex PCR; TCRdb stores just in-frame clones and leaves some out. In the table there are over 50,000 clones, around 87% of which are singletons. This specimen consisted of peripheral blood, obtained from a patient treated with photon-based radiotherapy. The V gene is TRBV23-1, the J gene TRBJ2-7; TRBD1 is a possible D gene (7 bases). TRBV23-1 is classed as an ORF, of uncertain function. The receptor was derived from a middle-aged man with gastric cancer. CDR3 sequence (DNA): TGCGCCAGCAGTCACTCCGCCCCAGGGGGGAGCTCCTACGAGCAGTACTTC. Translated: CASSHSAPGGSSYEQYF.